This TCR beta chain emerged from a study of CD8 T cells in Susac syndrome. CDR3 size: 15 residues. Trimming took 0 bases from V and 5 from J; bases not matched to a gene: 6. The germline CDR1 and CDR2 sequences are DFQATT and SNEGSKA (reference sequence). Roughly 0.5 to 1 ug RNA was reverse transcribed with random hexamers. Across 54 Vbeta and 13 Jbeta, immunoSEQ multiplex PCR amplified TCR beta CDR3. A single record per CDR3 protein comes from TCRdb applying MiXCR to the immunoSEQ multiplex PCR reads. The sample shows about 430,000 distinct CDR3 sequences, around 83% of them seen only once. Sequencing of TCR beta was performed on blood CD8+ and CD4+ T cells. Negative isolation yielded CD4+ and CD8+ T cells, and FACS enriched TEMRA cells.

This TCR derives from a human donor with multiple sclerosis. This chain uses TRBV20-1 with TRBJ2-2; 7 bases agree with TRBD1. Sequencing was carried out using CD8+ T cells from PBMCs. This CDR3 is CSARERDSHTGELFF. The CDR3 nucleotides read TGCAGTGCTAGAGAAAGGGACAGCCATACCGGGGAGCTGTTTTTT.